This TCR beta chain emerged from a study of lymphopenia after photon versus proton radiotherapy. Concerning this clone: Its antigen remains unidentified.

Sequenced by immunoSEQ multiplex PCR; TCRdb stores in-frame clones only, minus some. The repertoire holds under 30,000 clones, with approximately 86% as singletons. The CDR3 totals 13 residues. Trimming cost V 7 bases and J 4 bases, with 10 bases left between them. Looked up from germline, CDR1 is MNHNS and CDR2 is SASEGT. Overall study findings and caveats: Photon-treated patients lost naive T cells and TCR diversity; proton-treated stayed stable. After lymphocyte nadir, photon-treated repertoires showed oligoclonal expansion, especially CD8+ Temra. Larger post-nadir TCR diversity loss correlated inversely with survival in deceased patients.

This chain links TRBV6-1 with TRBJ1-4, with D perhaps matching TRBD1 (5 bases). The source is a man aged 45-65 years with gastric cancer. Here the sequenced sample was peripheral blood, taken from a patient treated with photon-based radiotherapy. CDR3 region: CASMGTFNEKLFF. The CDR3, as DNA: TGTGCCAGCATGGGGACTTTTAATGAAAAACTGTTTTTT.